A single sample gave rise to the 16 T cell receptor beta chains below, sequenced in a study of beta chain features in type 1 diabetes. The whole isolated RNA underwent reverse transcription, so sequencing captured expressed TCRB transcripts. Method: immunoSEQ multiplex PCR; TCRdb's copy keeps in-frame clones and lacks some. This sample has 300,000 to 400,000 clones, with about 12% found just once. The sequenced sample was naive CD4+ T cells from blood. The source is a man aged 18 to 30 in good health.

CDR3 protein: CASNPSLGEQFF. CDR3 coding DNA: TGTGCCAGTAATCCTAGCTTAGGGGAGCAGTTCTTC. V is TRBV19 and J is TRBJ2-1, with D possibly being TRBD2 (5 bases). The length of the CDR3 is 12 residues. Trimming stripped 7 bases from V and 10 bases from J, with 14 bases between. Germline V gene sequence: CDR1 LNHDA, CDR2 SQIVND (reference sequence).

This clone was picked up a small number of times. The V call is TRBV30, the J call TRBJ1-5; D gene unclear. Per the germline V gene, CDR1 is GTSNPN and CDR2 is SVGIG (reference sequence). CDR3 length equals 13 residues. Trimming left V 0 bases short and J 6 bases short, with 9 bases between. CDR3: CAWSVLEGQPQHF. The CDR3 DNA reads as TGTGCCTGGAGTGTACTAGAGGGTCAGCCCCAGCATTTT.

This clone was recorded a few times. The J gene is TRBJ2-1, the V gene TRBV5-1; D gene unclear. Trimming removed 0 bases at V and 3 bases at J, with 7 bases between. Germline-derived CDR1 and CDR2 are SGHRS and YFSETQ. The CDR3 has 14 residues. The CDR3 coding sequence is TGCGCCAGCAGCTTGGAAGCGCGCTACAATGAGCAGTTCTTC. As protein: CASSLEARYNEQFF.

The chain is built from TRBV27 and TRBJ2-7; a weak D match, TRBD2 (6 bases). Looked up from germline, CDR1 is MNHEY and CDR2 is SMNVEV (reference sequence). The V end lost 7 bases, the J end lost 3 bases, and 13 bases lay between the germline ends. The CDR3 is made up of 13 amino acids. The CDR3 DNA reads TGTGCCAGCATGGCGGGACGCCTCTACGAGCAGTACTTC. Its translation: CASMAGRLYEQYF.

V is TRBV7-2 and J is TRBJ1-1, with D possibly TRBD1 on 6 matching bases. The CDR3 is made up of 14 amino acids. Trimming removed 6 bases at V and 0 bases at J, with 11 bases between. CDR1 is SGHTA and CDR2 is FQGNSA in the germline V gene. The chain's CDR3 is CASRARTVNTEAFF. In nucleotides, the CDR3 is TGTGCCAGCAGAGCCCGGACAGTGAACACTGAAGCTTTCTTT.

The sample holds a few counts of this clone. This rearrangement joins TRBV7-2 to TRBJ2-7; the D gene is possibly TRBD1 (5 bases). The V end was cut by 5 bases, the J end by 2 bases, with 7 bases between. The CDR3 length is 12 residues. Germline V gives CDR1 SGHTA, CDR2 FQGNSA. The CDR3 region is CASSTGPYEQYF. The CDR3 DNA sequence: TGTGCCAGCAGCACAGGTCCCTACGAGCAGTACTTC.

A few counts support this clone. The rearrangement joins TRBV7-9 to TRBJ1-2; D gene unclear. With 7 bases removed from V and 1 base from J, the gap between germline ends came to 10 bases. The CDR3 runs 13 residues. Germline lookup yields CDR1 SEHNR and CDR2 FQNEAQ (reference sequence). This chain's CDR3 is CASTLVSNYGYTF. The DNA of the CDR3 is TGTGCCAGCACCCTTGTCAGTAACTATGGCTACACCTTC.

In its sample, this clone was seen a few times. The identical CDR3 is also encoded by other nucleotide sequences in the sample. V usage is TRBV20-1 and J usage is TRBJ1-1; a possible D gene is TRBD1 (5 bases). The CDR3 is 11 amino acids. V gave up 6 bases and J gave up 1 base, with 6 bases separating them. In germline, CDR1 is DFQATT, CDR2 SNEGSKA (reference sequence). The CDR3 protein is CSARGNTEAFF. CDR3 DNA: TGCAGTGCAAGGGGGAACACTGAAGCTTTCTTT.

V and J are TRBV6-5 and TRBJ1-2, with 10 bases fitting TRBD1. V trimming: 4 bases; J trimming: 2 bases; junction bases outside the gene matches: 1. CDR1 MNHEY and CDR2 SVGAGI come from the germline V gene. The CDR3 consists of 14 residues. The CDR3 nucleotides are TGTGCCAGCAGTTGGACAGGGGGGAACTATGGCTACACCTTC. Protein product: CASSWTGGNYGYTF.

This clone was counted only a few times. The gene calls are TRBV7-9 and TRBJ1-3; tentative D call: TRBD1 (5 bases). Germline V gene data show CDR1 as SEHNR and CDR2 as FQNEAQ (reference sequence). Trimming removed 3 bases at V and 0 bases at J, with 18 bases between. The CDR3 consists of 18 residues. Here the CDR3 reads CASSLQGTVVGSGNTIYF. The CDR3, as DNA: TGTGCCAGCAGCTTGCAGGGTACGGTGGTCGGCTCTGGAAACACCATATATTTT.

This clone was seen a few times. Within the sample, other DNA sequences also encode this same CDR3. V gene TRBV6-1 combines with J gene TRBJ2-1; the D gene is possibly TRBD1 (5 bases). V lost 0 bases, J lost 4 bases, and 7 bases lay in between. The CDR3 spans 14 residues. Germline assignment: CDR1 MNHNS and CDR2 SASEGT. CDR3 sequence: CASSEAGPYNEQFF. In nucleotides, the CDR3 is TGTGCCAGCAGTGAAGCGGGGCCGTACAATGAGCAGTTCTTC.

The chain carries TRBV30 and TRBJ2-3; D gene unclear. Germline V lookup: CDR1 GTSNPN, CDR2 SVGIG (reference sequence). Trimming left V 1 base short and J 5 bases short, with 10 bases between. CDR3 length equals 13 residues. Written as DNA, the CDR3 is TGTGCCTGGAGTGCCTACTCCGAAGATACGCAGTATTTT. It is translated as CAWSAYSEDTQYF.

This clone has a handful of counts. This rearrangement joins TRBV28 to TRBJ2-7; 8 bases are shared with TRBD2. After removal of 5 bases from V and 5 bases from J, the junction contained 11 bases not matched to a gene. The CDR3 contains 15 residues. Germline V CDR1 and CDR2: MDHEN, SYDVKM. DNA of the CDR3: TGTGCCAGCAGTCCCGGGGGGGCCTTTACTCACGAGCAGTACTTC. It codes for CASSPGGAFTHEQYF.

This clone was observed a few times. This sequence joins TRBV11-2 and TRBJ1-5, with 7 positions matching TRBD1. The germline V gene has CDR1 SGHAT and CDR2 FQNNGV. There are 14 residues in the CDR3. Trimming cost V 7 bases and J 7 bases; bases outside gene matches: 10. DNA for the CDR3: TGTGCCAGCATCGAACAGGGGTTAGCGCAGCCCCAGCATTTT. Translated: CASIEQGLAQPQHF.

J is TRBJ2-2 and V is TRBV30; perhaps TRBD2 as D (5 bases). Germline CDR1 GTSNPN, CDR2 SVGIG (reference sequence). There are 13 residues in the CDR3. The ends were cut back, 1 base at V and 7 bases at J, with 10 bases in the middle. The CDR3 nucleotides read TGTGCCTGGAGTGGTCTAGCCGGCGGGGAGCTGTTTTTT. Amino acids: CAWSGLAGGELFF. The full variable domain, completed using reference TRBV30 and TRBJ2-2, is SQTIHQWPATLVQPVGSPLSLECTVEGTSNPNLYWYRQAAGRGLQLLFYSVGIGQISSEVPQNLSASRPQDRQFILSSKKLLLSDSGFYLCAWSGLAGGELFFGEGSRLTVL.

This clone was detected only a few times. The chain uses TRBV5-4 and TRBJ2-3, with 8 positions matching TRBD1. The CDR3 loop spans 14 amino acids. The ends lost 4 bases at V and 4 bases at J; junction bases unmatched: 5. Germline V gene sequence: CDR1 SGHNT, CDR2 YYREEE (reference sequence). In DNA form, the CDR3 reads TGTGCCAGCAGCAGGGGGACAGGATCAGATACGCAGTATTTT. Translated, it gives CASSRGTGSDTQYF.